This section outlines one TCR beta chain sequence together with its context. The data belong to a study of PD-1 and CTLA-4 blockade in melanoma. The protocol was immunoSEQ multiplex PCR, while the TCRdb copy is restricted to in-frame clones and leaves out a portion. The repertoire has about 7,200 clones, about four fifths of them found once; the top ten carry less than 40%. The J segment lost 5 bases and the V segment lost 4 bases, leaving 3 bases of the junction unmatched. The CDR3 runs to 14 residues. Germline V gene sequence: CDR1 MNHEY, CDR2 SVGAGI. This receptor was identified in a human donor with melanoma. The specimen was CD8+ T cells from peripheral blood, collected before anti-PD-1 treatment. The chain carries TRBV6-5 and TRBJ2-1, with 9 bases matching TRBD1. DNA for the CDR3: TGTGCCAGCAGTTGGACAGGGGATGACAATGAGCAGTTCTTC. Encoded protein: CASSWTGDDNEQFF.